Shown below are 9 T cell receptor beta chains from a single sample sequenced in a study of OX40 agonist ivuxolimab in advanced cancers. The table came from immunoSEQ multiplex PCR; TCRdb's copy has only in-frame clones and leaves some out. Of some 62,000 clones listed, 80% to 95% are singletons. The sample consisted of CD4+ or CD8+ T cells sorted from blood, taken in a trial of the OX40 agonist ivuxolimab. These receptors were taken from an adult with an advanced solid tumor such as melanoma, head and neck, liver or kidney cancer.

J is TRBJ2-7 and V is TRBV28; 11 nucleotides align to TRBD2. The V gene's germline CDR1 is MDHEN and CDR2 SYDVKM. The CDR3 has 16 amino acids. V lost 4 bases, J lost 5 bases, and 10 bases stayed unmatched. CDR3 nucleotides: TGTGCCAGCAGTTCCCTAACTAGCGGGAGATCTAACGAGCAGTACTTC. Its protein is CASSSLTSGRSNEQYF.

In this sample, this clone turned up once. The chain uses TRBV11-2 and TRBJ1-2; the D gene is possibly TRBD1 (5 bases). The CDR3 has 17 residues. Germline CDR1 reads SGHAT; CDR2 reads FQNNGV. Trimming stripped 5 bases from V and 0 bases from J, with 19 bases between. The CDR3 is CASSPLAGRDSNYGYTF. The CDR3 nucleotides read TGTGCCAGCAGCCCCCTGGCAGGGCGAGACTCTAACTATGGCTACACCTTC.

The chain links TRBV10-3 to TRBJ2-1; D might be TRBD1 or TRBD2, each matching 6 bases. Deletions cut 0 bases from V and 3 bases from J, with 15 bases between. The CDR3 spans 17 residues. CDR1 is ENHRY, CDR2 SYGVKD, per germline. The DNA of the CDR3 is TGTGCCATCAGTGAGTCGAAAGGGGGGATACGCTACAATGAGCAGTTCTTC. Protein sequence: CAISESKGGIRYNEQFF.

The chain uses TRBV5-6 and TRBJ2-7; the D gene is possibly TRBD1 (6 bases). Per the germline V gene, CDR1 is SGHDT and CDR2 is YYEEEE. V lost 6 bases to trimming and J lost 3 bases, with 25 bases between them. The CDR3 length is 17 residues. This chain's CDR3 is CASTYGDIVWGFYEQYF. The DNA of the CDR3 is TGTGCCAGCACCTATGGGGACATCGTTTGGGGTTTCTACGAGCAGTACTTC.

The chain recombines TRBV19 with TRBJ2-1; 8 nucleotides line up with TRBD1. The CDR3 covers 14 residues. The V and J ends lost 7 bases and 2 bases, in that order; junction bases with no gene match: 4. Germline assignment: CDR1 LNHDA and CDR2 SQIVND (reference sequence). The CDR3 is CASTPGGAYNEQFF. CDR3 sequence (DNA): TGTGCCAGTACTCCAGGGGGCGCCTACAATGAGCAGTTCTTC.

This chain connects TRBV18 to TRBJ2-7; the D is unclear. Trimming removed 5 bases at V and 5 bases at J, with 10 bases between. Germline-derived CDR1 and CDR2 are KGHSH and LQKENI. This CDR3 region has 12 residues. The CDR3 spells CASSSDLDEQYF. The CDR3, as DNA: TGTGCCAGCTCATCCGACTTAGACGAGCAGTACTTC.

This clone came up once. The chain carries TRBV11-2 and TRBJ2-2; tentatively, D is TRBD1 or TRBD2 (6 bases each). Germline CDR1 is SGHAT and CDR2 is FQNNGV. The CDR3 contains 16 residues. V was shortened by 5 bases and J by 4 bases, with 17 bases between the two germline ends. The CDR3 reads CASSLSGGHSTGELFF. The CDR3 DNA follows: TGTGCCAGCAGCCTAAGTGGGGGGCATAGCACCGGGGAGCTGTTTTTT. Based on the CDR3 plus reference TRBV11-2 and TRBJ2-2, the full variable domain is EAGVAQSPRYKIIEKRQSVAFWCNPISGHATLYWYQQILGQGPKLLIQFQNNGVVDDSQLPKDRFSAERLKGVDSTLKIQPAKLEDSAVYLCASSLSGGHSTGELFFGEGSRLTVL.

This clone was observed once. As DNA, the CDR3 is TGTGCCAGCAACCCCATAAGGGGGAACACTGAAGCTTTCTTT. This sequence encodes CASNPIRGNTEAFF. The chain carries TRBV14 and TRBJ1-1, with D possibly matching TRBD1 (5 bases). The CDR3 is 14 amino acids. In germline, CDR1 is SGHDN, CDR2 FVKESK. V lost 7 bases to trimming and J lost 1 base, with 13 bases between them.

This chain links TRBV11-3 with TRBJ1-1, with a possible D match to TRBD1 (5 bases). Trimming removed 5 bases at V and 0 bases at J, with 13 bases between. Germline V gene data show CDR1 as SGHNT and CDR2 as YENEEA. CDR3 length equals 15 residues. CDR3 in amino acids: CASSPGGSMNTEAFF. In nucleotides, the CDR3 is TGTGCCAGCAGCCCCGGGGGGAGCATGAACACTGAAGCTTTCTTT.